These 6 T cell receptor beta chains were sequenced from one sample in a study of T cells in Graves' hyperthyroidism and ophthalmopathy (dated by TCRdb to between 2017 and 2020). Receptor libraries were prepared by multiplex PCR. For sequencing, an Illumina HiSeq 2000 was employed. Amplification of TCR beta CDR3 regions was carried out from RNA transcripts. The first round of RT-PCR for the TCR CDR3 was performed with the HTBI primer set and the Qiagen OneStep RT-PCR kit. TCRdb reanalyzed the raw reads on its own, using fastp at Q25 for trimming and MiXCR for clone calling, and kept in-frame beta chains. Entries that share a CDR3 protein sequence are merged under the most common genes and DNA. The sample table contains about 600,000 distinct CDR3 sequences; only one count was recorded for 12% to 15% of them. The leading ten clones occupy 7.1% of the sample. Sequencing was carried out using blood. The receptors derive from a woman aged 18 to 35 with Graves' ophthalmopathy.

This clonotype was detected many times. The CDR3 spells CAWRGGDRDIAEAFF. The CDR3 DNA sequence: TGTGCCTGGAGGGGAGGAGACAGGGATATAGCTGAAGCTTTCTTT. This chain joins TRBV30 and TRBJ1-1, with 7 bases matching TRBD1. The ends lost 3 bases at V and 6 bases at J; junction bases unmatched: 13. The CDR3 totals 15 residues. Germline loops: CDR1 GTSNPN, CDR2 SVGIG (reference sequence).

In this sample, this clonotype turned up many times. The chain has TRBV18 and TRBJ2-3; TRBD2 might be the D (5 bases). The ends were cut back, 3 bases at V and 3 bases at J, with 13 bases in the middle. The CDR3 runs to 15 residues. CDR1 is KGHSH and CDR2 is LQKENI in the germline V gene. As DNA, the CDR3 is TGTGCCAGCTCACCCCCCGCGAGGGCGACAGATACGCAGTATTTT. It translates to CASSPPARATDTQYF.

The chain links TRBV10-3 to TRBJ1-1; 7 nucleotides match TRBD1. Germline CDR1 is ENHRY and CDR2 is SYGVKD. This CDR3 spans 14 amino acids. Unmatched junction bases numbered 7, after V lost 7 bases and J lost 2 bases. The CDR3 here is CAITMGQLNTEAFF. CDR3 nucleotides: TGTGCCATCACCATGGGACAGCTAAACACTGAAGCTTTCTTT.

V gene TRBV19 combines with J gene TRBJ2-1; D is uncertain. Trimming pared 7 bases from V and 7 bases from J, leaving 26 bases between. Germline CDR1 is LNHDA and CDR2 is SQIVND (reference sequence). The CDR3 sequence is 17 residues long. The CDR3: CASTSSSPGLRRNEQFF. CDR3 nucleotides: TGTGCCAGTACTTCATCCTCCCCTGGGCTCCGAAGGAATGAGCAGTTCTTC.

This clonotype was seen repeatedly, ten times or more. This rearrangement joins TRBV27 to TRBJ2-1; D perhaps matches TRBD1 (5 bases). V gave up 6 bases and J gave up 0 bases, with 18 bases separating them. CDR3 length equals 17 residues. The germline V gene has CDR1 MNHEY and CDR2 SMNVEV (reference sequence). For the CDR3, the DNA is TGTGCCAGCAGCCACTATTACAGGTTAAGCTCCTACAATGAGCAGTTCTTC. This gives the protein CASSHYYRLSSYNEQFF.

There are a few counts of this clonotype. CDR3 amino acids: CSAPVTGNSYEQYF. CDR3 in DNA: TGCAGTGCTCCCGTGACAGGCAATTCCTACGAGCAGTACTTC. The chain joins TRBV20-1 to TRBJ2-7; D might be TRBD1 (6 bases). Germline V gene data show CDR1 as DFQATT and CDR2 as SNEGSKA (reference sequence). The CDR3 contains 14 residues. The V end was cut by 5 bases, the J end by 1 base, with 15 bases between.